The subject of this entry is one T cell receptor (beta chain). What it binds is not known. The sample belongs to a study of CD8 T cells in ankylosing spondylitis. Study-wide results and limits: Disease-linked clones displayed a CD8+ phenotype and appeared relatively rarely in peripheral blood. Several of the motif variants were reported before in synovial fluid and blood from reactive arthritis.

The V end was cut by 5 bases, the J end by 5 bases, with 16 bases between. Germline-derived CDR1 and CDR2 are MGHRA and YSYEKL. CDR3 length: 14 residues. Molecular-barcoded quantitative 5'-RACE produced these TCR beta libraries. Via MiXCR, TCRdb re-called the 5' RACE reads, giving one row per CDR3 protein. The sample lists approximately 200,000 distinct CDR3 sequences; about 13% were seen once. The V call is TRBV4-1, the J call TRBJ2-7; D is perhaps TRBD1 (7 bases). This clonotype originated in a male donor with ankylosing spondylitis or in good health (not recorded which). Source material: blood, either unsorted or a sorted T cell fraction (not recorded which). CDR3 region: CASSVGRGAHEQYF. As DNA, the CDR3 is TGCGCCAGCAGCGTAGGCAGGGGGGCCCACGAGCAGTACTTC.